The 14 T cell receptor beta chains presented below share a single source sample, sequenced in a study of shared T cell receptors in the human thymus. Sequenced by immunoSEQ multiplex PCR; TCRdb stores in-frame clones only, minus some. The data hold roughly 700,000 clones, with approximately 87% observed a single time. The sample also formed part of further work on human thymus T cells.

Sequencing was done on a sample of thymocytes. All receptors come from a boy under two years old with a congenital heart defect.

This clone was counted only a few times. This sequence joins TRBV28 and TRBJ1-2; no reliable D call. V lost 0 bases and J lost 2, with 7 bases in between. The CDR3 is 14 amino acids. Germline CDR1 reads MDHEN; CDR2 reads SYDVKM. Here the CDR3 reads CASSLWARNYGYTF. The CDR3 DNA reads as TGTGCCAGCAGTTTATGGGCGCGGAACTATGGCTACACCTTC.

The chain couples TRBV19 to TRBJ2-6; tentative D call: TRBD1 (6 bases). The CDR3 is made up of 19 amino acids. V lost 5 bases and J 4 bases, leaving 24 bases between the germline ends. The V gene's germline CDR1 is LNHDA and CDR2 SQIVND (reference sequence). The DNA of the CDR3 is TGTGCCAGTAGTTCGCCGACCCGGACAGCCTCGAGGGGGGCCAACGTCCTGACTTTC. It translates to CASSSPTRTASRGANVLTF.

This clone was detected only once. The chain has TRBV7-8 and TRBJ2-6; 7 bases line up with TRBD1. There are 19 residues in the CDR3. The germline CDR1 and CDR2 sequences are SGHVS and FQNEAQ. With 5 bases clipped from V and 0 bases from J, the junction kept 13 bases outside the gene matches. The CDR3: CASSPPDGTVDSGANVLTF. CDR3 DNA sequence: TGTGCCAGCAGCCCTCCCGACGGGACAGTCGACTCTGGGGCCAACGTCCTGACTTTC. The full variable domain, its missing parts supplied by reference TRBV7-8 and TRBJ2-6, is GAGVSQSPRYKVAKRGQDVALRCDPISGHVSLFWYQQALGQGPEFLTYFQNEAQLDKSGLPSDRFFAERPEGSVSTLKIQRTQQEDSAVYLCASSPPDGTVDSGANVLTFGAGSRLTVL.

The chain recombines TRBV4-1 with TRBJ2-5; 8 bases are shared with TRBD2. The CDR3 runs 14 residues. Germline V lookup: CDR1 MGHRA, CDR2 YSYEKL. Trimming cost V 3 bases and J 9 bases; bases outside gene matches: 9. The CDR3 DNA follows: TGCGCCAGCAGCCATCCGGGGGGGGAGGGGGCCCAGTACTTC. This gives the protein CASSHPGGEGAQYF.

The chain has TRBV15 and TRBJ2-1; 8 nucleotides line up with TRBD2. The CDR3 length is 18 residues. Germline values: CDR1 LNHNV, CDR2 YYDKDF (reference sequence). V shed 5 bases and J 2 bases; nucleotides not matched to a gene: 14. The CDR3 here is CATSWTPGLGRPYNEQFF. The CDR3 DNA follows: TGTGCCACCAGCTGGACCCCGGGACTAGGTCGCCCCTACAATGAGCAGTTCTTC. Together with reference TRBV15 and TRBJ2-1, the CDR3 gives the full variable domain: DAMVIQNPRYQVTQFGKPVTLSCSQTLNHNVMYWYQQKSSQAPKLLFHYYDKDFNNEADTPDNFQSRRPNTSFCFLDIRSPGLGDTAMYLCATSWTPGLGRPYNEQFFGPGTRLTVL.

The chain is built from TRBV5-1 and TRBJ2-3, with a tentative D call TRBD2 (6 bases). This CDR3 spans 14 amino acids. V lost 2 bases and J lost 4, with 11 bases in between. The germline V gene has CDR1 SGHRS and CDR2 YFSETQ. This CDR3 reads CASSFRESPDTQYF. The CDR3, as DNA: TGCGCCAGCAGCTTTCGGGAGTCCCCAGATACGCAGTATTTT. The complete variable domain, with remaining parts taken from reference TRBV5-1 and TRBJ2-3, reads KAGVTQTPRYLIKTRGQQVTLSCSPISGHRSVSWYQQTPGQGLQFLFEYFSETQRNKGNFPGRFSGRQFSNSRSEMNVSTLELGDSALYLCASSFRESPDTQYFGPGTRLTVL.

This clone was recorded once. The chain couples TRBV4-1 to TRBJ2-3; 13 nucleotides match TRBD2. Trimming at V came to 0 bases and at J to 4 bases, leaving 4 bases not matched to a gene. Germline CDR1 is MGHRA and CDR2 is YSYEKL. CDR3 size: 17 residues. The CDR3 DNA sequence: TGCGCCAGCAGCCAAGATGGGACTAGCGGGAACGCAGATACGCAGTATTTT. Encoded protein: CASSQDGTSGNADTQYF.

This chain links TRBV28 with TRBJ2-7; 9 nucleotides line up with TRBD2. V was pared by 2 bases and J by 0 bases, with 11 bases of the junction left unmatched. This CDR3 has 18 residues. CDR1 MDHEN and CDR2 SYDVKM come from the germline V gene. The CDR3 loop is CASSLRVTSGGYSYEQYF. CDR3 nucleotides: TGTGCCAGCAGTTTAAGGGTGACTAGCGGAGGGTACTCCTACGAGCAGTACTTC.

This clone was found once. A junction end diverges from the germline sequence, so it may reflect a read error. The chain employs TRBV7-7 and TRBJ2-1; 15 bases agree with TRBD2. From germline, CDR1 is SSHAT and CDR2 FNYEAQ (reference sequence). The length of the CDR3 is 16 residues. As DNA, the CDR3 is TGTGCTAGCAGCCGGACTAGCGGGAGGGCCTACAATGAGCAGTTCTTC. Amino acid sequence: CASSRTSGRAYNEQFF. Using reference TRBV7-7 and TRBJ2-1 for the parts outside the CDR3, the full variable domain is GAGVSQSPRYKVTKRGQDVTLRCDPISSHATLYWYQQALGQGPEFLTYFNYEAQPDKSGLPSDRFSAERPEGSISTLTIQRTEQRDSAMYRCASSRTSGRAYNEQFFGPGTRLTVL.

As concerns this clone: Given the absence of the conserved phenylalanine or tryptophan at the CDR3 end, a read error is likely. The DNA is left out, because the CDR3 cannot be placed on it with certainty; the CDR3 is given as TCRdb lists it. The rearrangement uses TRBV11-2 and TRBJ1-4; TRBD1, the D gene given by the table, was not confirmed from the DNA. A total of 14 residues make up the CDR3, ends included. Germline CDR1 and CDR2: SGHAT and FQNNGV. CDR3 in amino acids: CASSLGPGTPHLRL.

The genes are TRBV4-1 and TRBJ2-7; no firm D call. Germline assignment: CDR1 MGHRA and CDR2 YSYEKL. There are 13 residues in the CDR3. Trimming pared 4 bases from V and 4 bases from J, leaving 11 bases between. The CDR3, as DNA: TGCGCCAGCAGCCCCCTCACCGGGTACGAGCAGTACTTC. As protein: CASSPLTGYEQYF.

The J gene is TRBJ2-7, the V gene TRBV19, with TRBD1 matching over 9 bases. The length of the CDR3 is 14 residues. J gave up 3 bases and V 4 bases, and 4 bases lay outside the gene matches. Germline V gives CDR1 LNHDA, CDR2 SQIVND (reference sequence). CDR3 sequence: CASSTGQGDYEQYF. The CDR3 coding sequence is TGTGCCAGTAGTACGGGACAGGGAGACTACGAGCAGTACTTC.

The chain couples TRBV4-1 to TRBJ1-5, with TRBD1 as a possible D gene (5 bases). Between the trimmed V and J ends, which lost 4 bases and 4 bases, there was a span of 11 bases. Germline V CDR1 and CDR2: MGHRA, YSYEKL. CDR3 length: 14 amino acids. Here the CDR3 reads CASSPEQENQPQHF. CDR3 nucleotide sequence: TGCGCCAGCAGCCCCGAACAGGAAAATCAGCCCCAGCATTTT.

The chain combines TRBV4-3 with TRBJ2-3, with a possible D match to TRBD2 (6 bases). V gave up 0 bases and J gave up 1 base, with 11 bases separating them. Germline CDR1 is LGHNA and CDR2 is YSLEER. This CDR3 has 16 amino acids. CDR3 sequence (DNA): TGCGCCAGCAGCCAAGAGGCTAGCGCCGGCACAGATACGCAGTATTTT. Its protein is CASSQEASAGTDTQYF.